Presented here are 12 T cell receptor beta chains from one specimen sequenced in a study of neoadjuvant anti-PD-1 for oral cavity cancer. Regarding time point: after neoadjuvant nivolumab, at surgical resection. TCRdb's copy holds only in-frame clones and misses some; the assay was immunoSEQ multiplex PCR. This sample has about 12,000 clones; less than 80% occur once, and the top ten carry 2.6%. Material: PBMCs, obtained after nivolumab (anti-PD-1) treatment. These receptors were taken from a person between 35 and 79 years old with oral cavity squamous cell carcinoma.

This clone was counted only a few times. The CDR3 is CASSLRGLITEAFF. CDR3 bases: TGTGCCAGCAGTTTACGGGGGTTGATCACTGAAGCTTTCTTT. The gene calls are TRBV27 and TRBJ1-1, with D possibly matching TRBD1 (5 bases). Trimming pared 2 bases from V and 4 bases from J, leaving 11 bases between. This CDR3 comprises 14 residues. Germline V gene lookup returns CDR1 MNHEY and CDR2 SMNVEV (reference sequence).

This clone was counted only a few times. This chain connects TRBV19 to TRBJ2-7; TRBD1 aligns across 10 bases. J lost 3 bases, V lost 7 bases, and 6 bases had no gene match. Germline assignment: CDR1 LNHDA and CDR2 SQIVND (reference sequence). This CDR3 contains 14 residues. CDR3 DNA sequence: TGTGCCAGTACCCCAGGGACAGGGGTCTACGAGCAGTACTTC. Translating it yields CASTPGTGVYEQYF.

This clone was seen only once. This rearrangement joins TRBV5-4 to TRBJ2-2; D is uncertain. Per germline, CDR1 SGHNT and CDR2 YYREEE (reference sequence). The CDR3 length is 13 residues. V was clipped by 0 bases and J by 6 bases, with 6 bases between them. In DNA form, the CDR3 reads TGTGCCAGCAGCTTGGAGGCCCCCGGGGAGCTGTTTTTT. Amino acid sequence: CASSLEAPGELFF.

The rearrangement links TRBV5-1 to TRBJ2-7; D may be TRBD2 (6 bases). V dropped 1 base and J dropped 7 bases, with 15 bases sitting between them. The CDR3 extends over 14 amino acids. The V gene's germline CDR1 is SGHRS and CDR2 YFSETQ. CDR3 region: CASSLTSSSSEQYF. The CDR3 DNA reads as TGCGCCAGCAGCTTGACTAGCTCCTCGAGTGAGCAGTACTTC.

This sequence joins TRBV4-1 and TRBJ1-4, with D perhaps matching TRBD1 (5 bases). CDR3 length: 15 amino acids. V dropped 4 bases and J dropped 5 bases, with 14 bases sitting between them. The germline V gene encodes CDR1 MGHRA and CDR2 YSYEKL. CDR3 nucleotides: TGCGCCAGCAGCCCCCGGGGGAGTGCGAATGAAAAACTGTTTTTT. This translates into CASSPRGSANEKLFF.

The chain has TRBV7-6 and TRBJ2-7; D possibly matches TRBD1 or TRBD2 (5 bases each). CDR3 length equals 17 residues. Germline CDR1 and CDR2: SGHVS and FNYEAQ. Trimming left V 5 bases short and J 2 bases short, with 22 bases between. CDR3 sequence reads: CASSPGWTRDQPYEQYF. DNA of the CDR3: TGTGCCAGCAGCCCTGGGTGGACCCGGGACCAACCCTACGAGCAGTACTTC.

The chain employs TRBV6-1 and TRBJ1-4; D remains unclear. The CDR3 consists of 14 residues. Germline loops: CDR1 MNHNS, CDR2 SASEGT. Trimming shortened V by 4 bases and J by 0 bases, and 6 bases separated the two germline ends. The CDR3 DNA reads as TGTGCCAGCAGTGGACGGGCAACTAATGAAAAACTGTTTTTT. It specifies CASSGRATNEKLFF.

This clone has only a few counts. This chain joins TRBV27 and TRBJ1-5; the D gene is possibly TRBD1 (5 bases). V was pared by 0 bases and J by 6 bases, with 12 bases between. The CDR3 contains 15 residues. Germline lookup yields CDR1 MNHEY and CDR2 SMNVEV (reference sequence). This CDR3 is CASSLSIGGGQPQHF. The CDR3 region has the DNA TGTGCCAGCAGTTTATCGATCGGGGGGGGTCAGCCCCAGCATTTT.

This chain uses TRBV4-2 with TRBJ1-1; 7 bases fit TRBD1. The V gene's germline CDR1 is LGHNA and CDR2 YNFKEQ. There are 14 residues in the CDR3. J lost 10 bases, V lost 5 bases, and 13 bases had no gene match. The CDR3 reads CASSDEGRGLGAFF. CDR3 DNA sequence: TGTGCCAGCAGCGATGAGGGAAGGGGGCTGGGAGCTTTCTTT.

CDR3 DNA: TGTGCCTGGAGTGGGTCCAGGGGGGGTCAGCCCCAGCATTTT. Protein: CAWSGSRGGQPQHF. V is TRBV30 and J is TRBJ1-5; 7 bases align to TRBD1. The CDR3 contains 14 residues. V dropped 1 base and J dropped 6; count of bases not matched to a gene: 6. Germline CDR1 reads GTSNPN; CDR2 reads SVGIG (reference sequence).

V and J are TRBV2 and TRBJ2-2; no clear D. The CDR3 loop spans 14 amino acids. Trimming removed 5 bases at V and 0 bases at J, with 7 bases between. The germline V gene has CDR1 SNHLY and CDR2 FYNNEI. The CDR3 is CASSYVANTGELFF. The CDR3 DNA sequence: TGTGCCAGCAGTTATGTAGCGAACACCGGGGAGCTGTTTTTT.

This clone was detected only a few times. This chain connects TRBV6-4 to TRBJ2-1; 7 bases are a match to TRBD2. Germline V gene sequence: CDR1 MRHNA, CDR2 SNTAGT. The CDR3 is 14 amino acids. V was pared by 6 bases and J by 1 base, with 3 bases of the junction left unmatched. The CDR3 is CASSRGGSYNEQFF. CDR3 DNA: TGTGCCAGCAGCCGCGGGGGATCCTACAATGAGCAGTTCTTC.